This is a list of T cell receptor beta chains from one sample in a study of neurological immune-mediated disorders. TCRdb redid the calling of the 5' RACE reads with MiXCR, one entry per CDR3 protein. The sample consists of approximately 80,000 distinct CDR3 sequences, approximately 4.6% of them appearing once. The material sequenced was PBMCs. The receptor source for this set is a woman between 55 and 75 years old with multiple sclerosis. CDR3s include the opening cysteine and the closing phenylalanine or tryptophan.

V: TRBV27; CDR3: CASSSGGSYEQYF
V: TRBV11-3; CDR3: CASSLEVNTGELFF
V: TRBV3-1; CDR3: CASSPGLAVTGELFF
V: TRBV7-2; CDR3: CASRGTADSYEQYF
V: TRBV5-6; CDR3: CASSITGGSSYNEQFF
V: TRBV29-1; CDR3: CSVSKGSSTDTQYF
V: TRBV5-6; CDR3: CASSPGLGGYTF
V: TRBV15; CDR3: CATSRDGSGANEQFF
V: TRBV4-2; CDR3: CASSQTSSTYEQYF
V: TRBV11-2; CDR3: CASRTSGGATETQYF
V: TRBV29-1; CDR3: CSAETVVNTEAFF
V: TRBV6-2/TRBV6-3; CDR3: CASSEPGQASYEQYF
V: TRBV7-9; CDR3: CASSLVTPSYGYTF
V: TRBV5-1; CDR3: CASSSGETTDTQYF
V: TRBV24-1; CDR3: CATSEGLFDTQYF
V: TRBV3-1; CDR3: CASSQGAIYEQYF
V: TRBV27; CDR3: CASSLQGQPNNEQFF
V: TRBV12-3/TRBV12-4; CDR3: CASSLTGEWSEAFF
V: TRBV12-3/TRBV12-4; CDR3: CASSSHAVISGNTIYF
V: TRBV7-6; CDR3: CASSLVSTGAYQETQYF
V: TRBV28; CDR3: CASVEGGNTEAFF
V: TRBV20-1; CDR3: CSAPRGPFTDTQYF
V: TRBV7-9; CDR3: CASSPQERGTQYF
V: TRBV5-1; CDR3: CASSLGRATKETQYF
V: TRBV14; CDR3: CASSQGRGSSYEQYF
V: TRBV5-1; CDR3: CASSLEGRTDKQYF
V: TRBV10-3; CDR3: CAISHGSNQPQHF
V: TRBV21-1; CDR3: CASSKRTGGAHPLSTDTQYF
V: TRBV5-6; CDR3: CASSSDLRDRPFF
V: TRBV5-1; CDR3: CASTPGGPSTGELFF
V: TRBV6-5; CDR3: CASSYPVGDRDQETQYF
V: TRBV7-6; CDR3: CASSSQFGVNYGYTF
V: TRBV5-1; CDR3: CASSYTENTGELFF
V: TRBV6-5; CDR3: CASRPDRTAEKLFF
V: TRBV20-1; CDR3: CSARAPSGGVGPDTQYF
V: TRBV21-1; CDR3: CASSNPDESSTDTQYF
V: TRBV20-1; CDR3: CSANQPGRPSNEQFF
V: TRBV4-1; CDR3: CASSYTRSGRLETQYF
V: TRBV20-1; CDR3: CSAPSGGRRTGELFF
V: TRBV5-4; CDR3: CASSLGHLLGSNEQFF
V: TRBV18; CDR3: CASSPLATNYGYTF
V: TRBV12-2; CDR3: CASNRPYSLSGNTIYF
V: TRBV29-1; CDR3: CSSRRVGPLGYTF
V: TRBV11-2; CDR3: CASSSDTPISEQYF
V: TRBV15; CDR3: CATSSTGSGANVLTF
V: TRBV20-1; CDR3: CSARGLAGIYNEQFF
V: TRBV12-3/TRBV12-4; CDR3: CASSLGGGADEQFF
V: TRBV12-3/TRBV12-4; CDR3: CASRGTGGFYEQYF
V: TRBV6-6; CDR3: CASSYGPGNWAGNTIYF
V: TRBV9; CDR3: CASSVGPGPDSGNTIYF
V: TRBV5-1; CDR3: CASSPGTGGGIAEQYF
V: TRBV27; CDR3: CASSLRGAGEKLFF
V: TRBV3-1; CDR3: CASSQADLAGGRGETQYF
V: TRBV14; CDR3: CASSQEGPGNFEKLFF
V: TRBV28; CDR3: CASIKTGEYEQYF
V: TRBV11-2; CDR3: CASSRSNEAFF
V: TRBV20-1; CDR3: CSARGGGTNTGELFF
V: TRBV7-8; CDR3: CASSSIRTGGSSPLHF
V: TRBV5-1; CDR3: CASRLTGDSPLHF
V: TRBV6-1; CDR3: CASSERGGGQPQHF